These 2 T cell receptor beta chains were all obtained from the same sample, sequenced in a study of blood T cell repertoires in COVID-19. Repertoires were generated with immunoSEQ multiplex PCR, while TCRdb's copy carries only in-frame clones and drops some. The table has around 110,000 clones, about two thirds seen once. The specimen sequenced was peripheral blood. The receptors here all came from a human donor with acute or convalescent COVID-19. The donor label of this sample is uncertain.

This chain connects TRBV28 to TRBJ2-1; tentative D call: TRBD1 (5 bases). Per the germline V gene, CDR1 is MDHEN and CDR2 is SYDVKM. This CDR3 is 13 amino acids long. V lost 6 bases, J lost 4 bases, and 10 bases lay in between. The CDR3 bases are TGTGCCAGCAGCCCGACAGCGTACAATGAGCAGTTCTTC. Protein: CASSPTAYNEQFF.

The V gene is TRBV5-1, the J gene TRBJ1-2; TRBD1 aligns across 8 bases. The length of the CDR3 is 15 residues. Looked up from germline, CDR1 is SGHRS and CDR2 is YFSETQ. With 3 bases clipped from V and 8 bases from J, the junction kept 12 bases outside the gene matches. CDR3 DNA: TGCGCCAGCAGCTCGACGGGACCTGGACAGGGCGGCTACACCTTC. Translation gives CASSSTGPGQGGYTF. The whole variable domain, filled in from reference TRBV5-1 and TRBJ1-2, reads KAGVTQTPRYLIKTRGQQVTLSCSPISGHRSVSWYQQTPGQGLQFLFEYFSETQRNKGNFPGRFSGRQFSNSRSEMNVSTLELGDSALYLCASSSTGPGQGGYTFGSGTRLTVV.